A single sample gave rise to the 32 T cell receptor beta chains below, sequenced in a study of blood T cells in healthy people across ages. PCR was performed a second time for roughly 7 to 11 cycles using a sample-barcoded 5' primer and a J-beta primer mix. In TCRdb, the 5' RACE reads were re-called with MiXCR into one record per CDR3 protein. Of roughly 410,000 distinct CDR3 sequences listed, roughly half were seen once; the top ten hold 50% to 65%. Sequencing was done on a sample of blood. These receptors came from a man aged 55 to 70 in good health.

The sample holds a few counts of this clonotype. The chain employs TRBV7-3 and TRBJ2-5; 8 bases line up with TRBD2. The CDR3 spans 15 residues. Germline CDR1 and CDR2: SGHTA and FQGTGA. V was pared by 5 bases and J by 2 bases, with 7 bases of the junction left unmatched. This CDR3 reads CASSSGGASQETQYF. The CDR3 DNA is TGTGCCAGCAGCAGCGGGGGCGCCTCTCAAGAGACCCAGTACTTC.

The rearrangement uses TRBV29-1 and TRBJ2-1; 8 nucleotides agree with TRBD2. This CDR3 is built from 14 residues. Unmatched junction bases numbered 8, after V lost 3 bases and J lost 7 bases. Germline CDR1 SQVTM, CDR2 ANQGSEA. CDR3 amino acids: CSVEEREYGNEQFF. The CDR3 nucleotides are TGCAGCGTTGAGGAGCGGGAGTATGGAAATGAGCAGTTCTTC.

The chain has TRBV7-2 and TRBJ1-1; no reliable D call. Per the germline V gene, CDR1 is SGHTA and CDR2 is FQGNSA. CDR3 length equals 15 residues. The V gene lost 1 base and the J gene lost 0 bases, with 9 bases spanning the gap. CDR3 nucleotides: TGTGCCAGCAGCTTAGTAGTCGGCATGAACACTGAAGCTTTCTTT. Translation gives CASSLVVGMNTEAFF.

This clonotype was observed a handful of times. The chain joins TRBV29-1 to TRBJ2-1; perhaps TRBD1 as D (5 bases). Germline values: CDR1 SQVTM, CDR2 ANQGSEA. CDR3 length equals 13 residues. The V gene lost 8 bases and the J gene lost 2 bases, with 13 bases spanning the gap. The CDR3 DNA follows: TGCAGCTCCTTCACAGGAGCCTACAATGAGCAGTTCTTC. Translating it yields CSSFTGAYNEQFF.

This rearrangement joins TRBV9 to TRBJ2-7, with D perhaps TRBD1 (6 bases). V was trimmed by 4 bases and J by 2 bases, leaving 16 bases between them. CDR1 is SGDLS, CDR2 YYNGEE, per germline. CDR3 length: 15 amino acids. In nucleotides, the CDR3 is TGTGCCAGCAGCCCAACCTTAGGGACAACCTACGAGCAGTACTTC. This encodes CASSPTLGTTYEQYF.

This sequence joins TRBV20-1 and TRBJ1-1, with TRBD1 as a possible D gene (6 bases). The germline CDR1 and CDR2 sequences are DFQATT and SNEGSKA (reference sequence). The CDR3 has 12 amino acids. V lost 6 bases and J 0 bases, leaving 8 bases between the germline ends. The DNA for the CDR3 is TGCAGTGCCCAGGGGCTGAACACTGAAGCTTTCTTT. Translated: CSAQGLNTEAFF.

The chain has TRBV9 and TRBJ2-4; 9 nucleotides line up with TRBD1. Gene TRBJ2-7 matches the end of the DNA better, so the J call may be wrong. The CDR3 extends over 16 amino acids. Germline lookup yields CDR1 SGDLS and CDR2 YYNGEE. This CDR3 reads CASSVGQGVDSYEQYF. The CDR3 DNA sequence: TGTGCCAGCAGCGTAGGACAGGGGGTTGACTCCTACGAGCAGTACTTC.

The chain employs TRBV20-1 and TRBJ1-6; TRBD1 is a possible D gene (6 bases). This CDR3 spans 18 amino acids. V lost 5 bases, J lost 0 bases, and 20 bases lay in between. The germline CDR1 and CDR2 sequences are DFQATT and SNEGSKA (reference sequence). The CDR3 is CSAPRPPQQGSYNSPLHF. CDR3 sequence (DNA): TGCAGTGCTCCGAGGCCGCCTCAACAGGGCTCCTATAATTCACCCCTCCACTTT.

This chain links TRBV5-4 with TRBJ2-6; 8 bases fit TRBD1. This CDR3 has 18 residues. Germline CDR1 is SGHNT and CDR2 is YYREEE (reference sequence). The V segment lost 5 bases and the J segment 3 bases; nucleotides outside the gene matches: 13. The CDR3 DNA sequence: TGTGCCAGCAGTTTGCCCGGGACAGGAATAGGTGGGGCCAACGTCCTGACTTTC. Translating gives CASSLPGTGIGGANVLTF.

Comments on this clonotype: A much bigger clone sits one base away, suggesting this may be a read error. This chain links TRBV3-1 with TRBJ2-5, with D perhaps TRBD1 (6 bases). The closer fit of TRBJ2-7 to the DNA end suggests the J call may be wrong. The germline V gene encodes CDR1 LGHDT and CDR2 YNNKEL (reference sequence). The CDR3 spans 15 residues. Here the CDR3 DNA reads TGTGCCAGCAGTTCTACTTTGACAGGAGAAGACGAGCAGTACTTC. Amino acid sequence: CASSSTLTGEDEQYF.

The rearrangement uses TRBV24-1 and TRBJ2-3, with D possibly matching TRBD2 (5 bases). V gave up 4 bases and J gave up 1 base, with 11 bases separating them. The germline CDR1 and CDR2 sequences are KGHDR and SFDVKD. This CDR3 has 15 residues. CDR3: CATSDRGLGTDTQYF. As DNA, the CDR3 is TGTGCCACCAGTGACCGAGGACTCGGCACAGATACGCAGTATTTT.

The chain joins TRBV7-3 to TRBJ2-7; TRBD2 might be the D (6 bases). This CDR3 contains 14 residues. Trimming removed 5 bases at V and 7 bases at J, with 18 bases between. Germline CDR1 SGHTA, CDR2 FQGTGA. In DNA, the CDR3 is TGTGCCAGCAGCCCAGAGACGGGAGTGAGAGAGCAGTACTTC. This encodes CASSPETGVREQYF.

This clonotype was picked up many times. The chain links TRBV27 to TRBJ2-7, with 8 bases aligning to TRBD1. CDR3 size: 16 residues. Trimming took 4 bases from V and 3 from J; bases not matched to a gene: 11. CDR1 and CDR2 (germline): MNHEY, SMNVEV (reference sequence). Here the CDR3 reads CASSSSTGGPIYEQYF. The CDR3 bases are TGTGCCAGCAGTTCCTCTACAGGGGGACCCATCTACGAGCAGTACTTC.

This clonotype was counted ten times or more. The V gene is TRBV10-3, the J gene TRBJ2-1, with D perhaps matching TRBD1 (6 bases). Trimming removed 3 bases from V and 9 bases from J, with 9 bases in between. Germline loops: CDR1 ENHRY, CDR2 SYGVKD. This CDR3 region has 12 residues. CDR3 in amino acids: CAISDPTGEQFF. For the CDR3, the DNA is TGTGCCATCAGTGACCCGACAGGTGAGCAGTTCTTC.

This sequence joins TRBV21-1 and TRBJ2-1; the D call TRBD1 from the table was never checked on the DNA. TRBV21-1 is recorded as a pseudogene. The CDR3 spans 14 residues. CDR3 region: CASSENSRTASQFF. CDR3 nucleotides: TGTGCCAGCAGCGAAAATTCCAGGACAGCTTCGCAGTTCTTC.

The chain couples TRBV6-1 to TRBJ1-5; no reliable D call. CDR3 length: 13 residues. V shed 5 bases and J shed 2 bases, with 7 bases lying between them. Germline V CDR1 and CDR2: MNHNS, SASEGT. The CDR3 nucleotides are TGTGCCAGCAGTAATCTTGGCAATCAGCCCCAGCATTTT. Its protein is CASSNLGNQPQHF.

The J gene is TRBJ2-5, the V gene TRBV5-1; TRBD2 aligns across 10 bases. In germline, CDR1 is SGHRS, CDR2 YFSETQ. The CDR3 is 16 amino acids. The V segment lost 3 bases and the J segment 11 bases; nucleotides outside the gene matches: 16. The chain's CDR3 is CASSWGAGGMYNEQYF. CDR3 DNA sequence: TGCGCCAGCAGCTGGGGAGCGGGAGGGATGTACAATGAGCAGTACTTC.

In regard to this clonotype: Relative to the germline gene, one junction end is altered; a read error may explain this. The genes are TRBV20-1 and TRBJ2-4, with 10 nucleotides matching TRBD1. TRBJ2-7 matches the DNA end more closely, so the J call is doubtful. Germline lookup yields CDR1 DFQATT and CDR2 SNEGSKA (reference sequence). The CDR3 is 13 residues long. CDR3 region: CSASRRTGGEQYF. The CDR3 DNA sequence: TGTAGTGCTAGCCGTCGGACAGGGGGCGAGCAGTACTTC.

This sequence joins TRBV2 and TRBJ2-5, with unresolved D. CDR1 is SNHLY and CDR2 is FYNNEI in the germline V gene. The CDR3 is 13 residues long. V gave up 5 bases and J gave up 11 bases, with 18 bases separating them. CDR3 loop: CASSSLEVGEQYF. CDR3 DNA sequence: TGTGCCAGCAGTTCCCTAGAGGTCGGTGAGCAGTACTTC.

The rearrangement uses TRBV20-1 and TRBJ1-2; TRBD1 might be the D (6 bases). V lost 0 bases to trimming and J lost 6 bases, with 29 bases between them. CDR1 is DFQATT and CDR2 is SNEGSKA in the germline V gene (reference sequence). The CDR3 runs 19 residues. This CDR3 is CSARDRAPKATGKFDGYTF. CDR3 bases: TGCAGTGCTAGAGATCGTGCCCCGAAAGCCACAGGGAAGTTTGATGGCTACACCTTC.

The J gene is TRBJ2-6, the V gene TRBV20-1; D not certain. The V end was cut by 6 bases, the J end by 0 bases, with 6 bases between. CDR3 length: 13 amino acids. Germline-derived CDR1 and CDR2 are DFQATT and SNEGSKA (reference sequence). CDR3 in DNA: TGCAGTGCCACACCCTCTGGGGCCAACGTCCTGACTTTC. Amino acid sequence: CSATPSGANVLTF.

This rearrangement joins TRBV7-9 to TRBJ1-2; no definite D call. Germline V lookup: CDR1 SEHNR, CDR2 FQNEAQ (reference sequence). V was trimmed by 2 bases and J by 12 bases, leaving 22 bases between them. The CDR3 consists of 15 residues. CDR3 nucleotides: TGTGCCAGCAGCTTAAACTCTGGACGAAACTACGGCCACACCTTC. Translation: CASSLNSGRNYGHTF.

The CDR3 is CASSRTSGPSYEQYF. The CDR3, as DNA: TGTGCCAGCAGTCGGACTAGCGGGCCTTCCTACGAGCAGTACTTC. The rearrangement uses TRBV28 and TRBJ2-7; TRBD2 aligns across 11 bases. Germline CDR1 reads MDHEN; CDR2 reads SYDVKM. The CDR3 consists of 15 residues. V shed 5 bases and J 1 base; nucleotides not matched to a gene: 4.

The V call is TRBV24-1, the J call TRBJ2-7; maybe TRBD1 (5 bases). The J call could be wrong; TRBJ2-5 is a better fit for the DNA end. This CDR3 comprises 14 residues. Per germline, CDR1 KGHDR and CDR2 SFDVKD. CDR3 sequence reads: CATSDTQGEETQYF. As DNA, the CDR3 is TGTGCCACCAGTGATACGCAGGGCGAGGAGACCCAGTACTTC.

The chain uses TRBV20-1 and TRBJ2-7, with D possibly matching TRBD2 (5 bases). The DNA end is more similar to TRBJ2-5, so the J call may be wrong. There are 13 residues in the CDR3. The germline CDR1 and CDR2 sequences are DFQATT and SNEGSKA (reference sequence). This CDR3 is CSVVRVGGETQYF. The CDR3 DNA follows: TGCAGTGTTGTGAGGGTTGGAGGAGAGACCCAGTACTTC.

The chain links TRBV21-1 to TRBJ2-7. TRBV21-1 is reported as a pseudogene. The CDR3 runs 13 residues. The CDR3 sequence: CASSKSGSYEQYF. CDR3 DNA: TGTGCCAGCAGCAAATCGGGCTCCTACGAGCAGTACTTC.

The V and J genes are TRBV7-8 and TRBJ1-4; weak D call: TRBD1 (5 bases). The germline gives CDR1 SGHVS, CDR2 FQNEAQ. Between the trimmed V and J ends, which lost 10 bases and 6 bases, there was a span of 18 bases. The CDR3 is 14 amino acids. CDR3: CATSLGRGYEKLFF. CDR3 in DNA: TGTGCCACGAGTCTAGGGCGGGGGTATGAAAAACTGTTTTTT.

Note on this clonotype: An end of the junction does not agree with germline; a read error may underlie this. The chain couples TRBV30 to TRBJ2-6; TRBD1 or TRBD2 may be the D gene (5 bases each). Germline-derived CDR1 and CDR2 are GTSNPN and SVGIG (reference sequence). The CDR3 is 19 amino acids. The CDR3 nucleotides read TGTGCCAGGAGGCCCACCATGGGCAACCTTCCCTCTGGGGCCAACGTCCTGACCTTC. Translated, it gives CARRPTMGNLPSGANVLTF.

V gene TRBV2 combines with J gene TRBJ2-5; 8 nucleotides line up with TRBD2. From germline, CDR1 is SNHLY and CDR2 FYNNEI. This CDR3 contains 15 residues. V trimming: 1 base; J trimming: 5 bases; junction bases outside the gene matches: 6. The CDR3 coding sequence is TGTGCCAGCAGTGAAGTCGGGGGGGGCATGGAGACCCAGTACTTC. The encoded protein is CASSEVGGGMETQYF.

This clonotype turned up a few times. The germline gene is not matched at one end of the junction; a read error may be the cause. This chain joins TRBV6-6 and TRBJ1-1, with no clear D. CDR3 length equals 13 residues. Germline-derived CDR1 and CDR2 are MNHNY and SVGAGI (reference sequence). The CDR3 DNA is TGTGCCAGCAGTGACTCGGGGAACACTGAAGCTTTCTTT. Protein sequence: CASSDSGNTEAFF.

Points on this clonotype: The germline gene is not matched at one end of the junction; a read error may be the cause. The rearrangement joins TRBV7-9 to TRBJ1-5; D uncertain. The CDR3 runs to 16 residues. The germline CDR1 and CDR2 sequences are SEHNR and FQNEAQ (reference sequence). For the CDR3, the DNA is TGTGCCAGCAGCTTAGGCGATGGTTCCGGCAATAAGCCCCAGCATTTT. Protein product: CASSLGDGSGNKPQHF.

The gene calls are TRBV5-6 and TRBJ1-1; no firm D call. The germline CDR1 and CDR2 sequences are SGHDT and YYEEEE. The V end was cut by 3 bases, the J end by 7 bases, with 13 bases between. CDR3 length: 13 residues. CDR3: CASSSTDGIEAFF. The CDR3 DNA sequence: TGTGCCAGCAGCTCGACCGACGGAATTGAAGCTTTCTTT. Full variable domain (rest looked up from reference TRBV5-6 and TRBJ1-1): DAGVTQSPTHLIKTRGQQVTLRCSPKSGHDTVSWYQQALGQGPQFIFQYYEEEERQRGNFPDRFSGHQFPNYSSELNVNALLLGDSALYLCASSSTDGIEAFFGQGTRLTVV.